This TCR beta chain was found in a study of T-cell memory formation after mild COVID-19. In the study overall: The two donors had largely donor-specific TCR clusters. Study observations and caveats: From day 15 to 85, contracting clones were balanced between CD4 and CD8, whereas later expanders leaned toward CD4+. Some clones that responded were present in memory (sampled pre-infection), which suggests cross-reactive memory joined.

Employing constant-segment primers, 5'RACE generated TCR alpha and TCR beta cDNA libraries bearing sample barcodes and UMIs. TCRdb itself ran the 5' RACE reads through MiXCR, one entry per CDR3 protein. The sample lists 120,000 to 150,000 distinct CDR3 sequences, under 25% occurring once. This clonotype was detected only a few times. Its antigen is not identified. Sequencing was performed on PBMCs or a T cell subset sorted from them (not recorded which). The TCR was taken from an adult woman who had mild COVID-19 (a few samples of this study predate the infection). Cell type and time point are not known.

The CDR3 bases are TGTGCCAGCAGCTTAGGGGCAGCCCAAGAGACCCAGTACTTC. This codes for CASSLGAAQETQYF. This rearrangement joins TRBV7-6 to TRBJ2-5; no firm D call. V gave up 1 base and J gave up 1 base, with 7 bases separating them. The CDR3 length is 14 residues. The germline V gene encodes CDR1 SGHVS and CDR2 FNYEAQ.